What follows are 27 T cell receptor beta chains derived from one specimen sequenced in a study of T-cell reconstitution after alpha-beta-depleted transplantation in children. The TCRbeta library was prepared with unique molecular identifiers. TCRdb processed the PCR reads anew with MiXCR; each CDR3 protein has one entry. The sample has fewer than 700,000 distinct CDR3 sequences, under 15% seen once. Sequenced here: PBMCs, mostly from graft donor cells, sampled 360 days after TCRalphabeta/CD19-depleted stem cell transplant. All receptors come from a male patient between 5 and 17 years old who had a stem cell transplant for acute myeloid leukemia, so the T cells may come from the graft donor.

The chain uses TRBV28 and TRBJ2-7; 7 bases fit TRBD2. With 6 bases clipped from V and 1 base from J, the junction kept 9 bases outside the gene matches. The length of the CDR3 is 15 residues. Germline V gene data show CDR1 as MDHEN and CDR2 as SYDVKM. Written as DNA, the CDR3 is TGTGCCAGCAGCGTCGCGGCGGGACTATCCTACGAGCAGTACTTC. Its translation: CASSVAAGLSYEQYF.

Ten or more counts support this clonotype. The chain is built from TRBV7-9 and TRBJ1-5, with unresolved D. The CDR3 is 16 residues long. The ends were cut back, 1 base at V and 3 bases at J, with 13 bases in the middle. Looked up from germline, CDR1 is SEHNR and CDR2 is FQNEAQ (reference sequence). For the CDR3, the DNA is TGTGCCAGCAGCTTAGGGATGGGGTCTATCAATCAGCCCCAGCATTTT. Amino acids: CASSLGMGSINQPQHF.

In its sample, this clonotype was seen a few times. The CDR3 loop is CASSGGRSRGEQFF. In nucleotides, the CDR3 is TGTGCCAGCAGCGGAGGGAGGAGCAGGGGTGAGCAGTTCTTC. The chain links TRBV11-3 to TRBJ2-1; possibly TRBD1 or TRBD2 for D (6 bases each). Germline CDR1 is SGHNT and CDR2 is YENEEA. Trimming stripped 5 bases from V and 9 bases from J, with 17 bases between. The CDR3 consists of 14 residues.

This clonotype was counted ten times or more. The V and J genes are TRBV5-1 and TRBJ1-1, with D maybe TRBD1 (5 bases). The V end lost 3 bases, the J end lost 1 base, and 7 bases lay between the germline ends. CDR1 is SGHRS and CDR2 is YFSETQ in the germline V gene. The CDR3 spans 13 residues. In nucleotides, the CDR3 is TGCGCCAGCAGCTGGGGCACGAACACTGAAGCTTTCTTT. It translates to CASSWGTNTEAFF.

This clonotype turned up a few times. The V gene is TRBV7-2, the J gene TRBJ2-1; 7 bases are shared with TRBD2. This CDR3 spans 18 amino acids. CDR1 is SGHTA and CDR2 is FQGNSA in the germline V gene. V dropped 1 base and J dropped 0; count of bases not matched to a gene: 9. The chain's CDR3 is CASSLVPSGRSSYNEQFF. CDR3 sequence (DNA): TGTGCCAGCAGCTTAGTGCCTAGCGGCCGGAGCTCCTACAATGAGCAGTTCTTC. Drawing the rest from reference TRBV7-2 and TRBJ2-1, the complete variable domain is GAGVSQSPSNKVTEKGKDVELRCDPISGHTALYWYRQSLGQGLEFLIYFQGNSAPDKSGLPSDRFSAERTGGSVSTLTIQRTQQEDSAVYLCASSLVPSGRSSYNEQFFGPGTRLTVL.

This clonotype turned up a few times. The CDR3 bases are TGTGCCAGCAGTCGAGGGACTAGCGGCCCTATGTACGAGCAGTACTTC. Encoded protein: CASSRGTSGPMYEQYF. The chain employs TRBV6-1 and TRBJ2-7; 11 nucleotides match TRBD2. Germline V gives CDR1 MNHNS, CDR2 SASEGT. J gave up 4 bases and V 5 bases, and 10 bases lay outside the gene matches. This CDR3 has 16 residues.

As to this clonotype: This clone may be a read error of a much larger clone one base away. The rearrangement links TRBV21-1 to TRBJ1-1; the table's TRBD1 call for D was not verified on the DNA. TRBV21-1 is noted as a pseudogene. The CDR3 runs 16 residues. The CDR3 DNA sequence: TGTGCCAGCAGCAAAGACAGGGTAATTATTAACACTGAAGCTTTCTTT. Translating gives CASSKDRVIINTEAFF.

This clonotype was seen only a few times. CDR3 sequence: CASSSTSYEQFF. As DNA, the CDR3 is TGTGCCAGCAGTTCGACTAGCTATGAGCAGTTCTTC. The rearrangement joins TRBV12-3 or TRBV12-4 to TRBJ2-1; 7 bases align to TRBD2. V was clipped by 4 bases and J by 8 bases; unmatched bases: 2. This CDR3 is built from 12 residues.

This clonotype was recorded many times. The J gene is TRBJ1-1, the V gene TRBV29-1; no firm D call. Germline V gene sequence: CDR1 SQVTM, CDR2 ANQGSEA. V shed 5 bases and J shed 1 base, with 11 bases lying between them. There are 13 residues in the CDR3. CDR3 DNA sequence: TGCAGCGTTAGGGAACGACGGAACACTGAAGCTTTCTTT. Amino acid sequence: CSVRERRNTEAFF.

This clonotype came up a few times. V usage is TRBV7-8 and J usage is TRBJ2-5, with 8 bases lining up with TRBD2. Germline CDR1 reads SGHVS; CDR2 reads FQNEAQ. Trimming cost V 1 base and J 0 bases; bases outside gene matches: 4. This CDR3 contains 16 residues. The CDR3 DNA sequence: TGTGCCAGCAGCTTAGTTTCTAGCGGGTACCAAGAGACCCAGTACTTC. It codes for CASSLVSSGYQETQYF.

This clonotype was observed a few times. The chain is built from TRBV29-1 and TRBJ1-3; D is unresolved. Per the germline V gene, CDR1 is SQVTM and CDR2 is ANQGSEA. V lost 6 bases and J 0 bases, leaving 15 bases between the germline ends. This CDR3 has 15 residues. The DNA for the CDR3 is TGCAGCGTCCAGGAGGCAACGAGCTCTGGAAACACCATATATTTT. As protein: CSVQEATSSGNTIYF.

The sample holds a few counts of this clonotype. The rearrangement joins TRBV7-9 to TRBJ2-7; the match to TRBD2 covers 9 bases. The V gene end was trimmed by 4 bases and the J gene end by 2 bases; junction bases not matched to a gene: 9. CDR3 size: 16 residues. CDR1 is SEHNR, CDR2 FQNEAQ, per germline (reference sequence). In nucleotides, the CDR3 is TGTGCCAGCAGCTCCATCGGGTTAGCGGGGGCCTACGAGCAGTACTTC. This gives the protein CASSSIGLAGAYEQYF.

This clonotype was observed many times. The J gene is TRBJ2-3, the V gene TRBV10-3; 7 bases align to TRBD1. The CDR3 runs 14 residues. The junction had 5 bases not matched to a gene; V was cut back by 6 bases and J by 2 bases. Germline assignment: CDR1 ENHRY and CDR2 SYGVKD. The CDR3 DNA reads as TGTGCCATCAGAACAGGGGTCGACACAGATACGCAGTATTTT. Protein: CAIRTGVDTDTQYF.

Ten or more counts support this clonotype. The chain uses TRBV28 and TRBJ1-3; 12 bases are shared with TRBD1. Germline V gene sequence: CDR1 MDHEN, CDR2 SYDVKM. V lost 2 bases, J lost 4 bases, and 6 bases stayed unmatched. The CDR3 is 17 residues long. This CDR3 reads CASSLPGTGGYGNTIYF. The CDR3 bases are TGTGCCAGCAGTTTACCCGGGACAGGGGGCTACGGAAACACCATATATTTT. Looking up the rest from reference TRBV28 and TRBJ1-3 gives the full variable domain: DVKVTQSSRYLVKRTGEKVFLECVQDMDHENMFWYRQDPGLGLRLIYFSYDVKMKEKGDIPEGYSVSREKKERFSLILESASTNQTSMYLCASSLPGTGGYGNTIYFGEGSWLTVV.

This clonotype was detected ten times or more. The chain carries TRBV7-2 and TRBJ2-3; D not certain. CDR1 SGHTA and CDR2 FQGNSA come from the germline V gene. The CDR3 has 13 residues. V was cut by 5 bases and J by 6 bases, with 12 bases left in between. The CDR3: CASSPNLVDTQYF. The CDR3 coding sequence is TGTGCCAGCAGCCCAAATCTAGTGGATACGCAGTATTTT.

This clonotype has more than one count but fewer than ten. In DNA form, the CDR3 reads TGTGCCAGCAGCTTAGAGGGCCCCTTCGCAGGGCAGTACTTC. Protein: CASSLEGPFAGQYF. This sequence joins TRBV7-2 and TRBJ2-7; D gene uncertain. CDR1 and CDR2 (germline): SGHTA, FQGNSA. The V end lost 1 base, the J end lost 9 bases, and 16 bases lay between the germline ends. The CDR3 covers 14 residues.

This clonotype was detected ten times or more. The rearrangement uses TRBV7-9 and TRBJ2-1, with 9 nucleotides matching TRBD1. The CDR3 loop spans 17 amino acids. The germline V gene encodes CDR1 SEHNR and CDR2 FQNEAQ (reference sequence). V trimming: 1 base; J trimming: 2 bases; junction bases outside the gene matches: 6. Here the CDR3 DNA reads TGTGCCAGCAGCTTAGAACAGGGGGCGGCTACCTACAATGAGCAGTTCTTC. Translating gives CASSLEQGAATYNEQFF.

The V and J genes are TRBV25-1 and TRBJ2-7, with TRBD2 matching over 8 bases. This CDR3 contains 15 residues. Germline V lookup: CDR1 MGHDK, CDR2 SYGVNS. After removal of 6 bases from V and 5 bases from J, the junction contained 12 bases not matched to a gene. CDR3 protein: CASRPNTGLVNEQYF. CDR3 nucleotide sequence: TGTGCCAGCAGGCCCAACACGGGACTAGTCAACGAGCAGTACTTC.

J is TRBJ2-1 and V is TRBV28; D might be TRBD2 (5 bases). The CDR3 totals 18 residues. Germline V gene lookup returns CDR1 MDHEN and CDR2 SYDVKM. V gave up 3 bases and J gave up 3 bases, with 21 bases separating them. The chain's CDR3 is CASSFAGFGRPLYNEQFF. The DNA for the CDR3 is TGTGCCAGCAGTTTTGCGGGTTTCGGTCGTCCACTCTACAATGAGCAGTTCTTC.

This clonotype was counted ten times or more. The chain recombines TRBV29-1 with TRBJ2-1; a weak D match, TRBD2 (5 bases). Germline assignment: CDR1 SQVTM and CDR2 ANQGSEA. The ends were cut back, 4 bases at V and 15 bases at J, with 13 bases in the middle. The CDR3 totals 10 residues. The chain's CDR3 is CSVAGLNRFF. The CDR3 DNA follows: TGCAGCGTTGCCGGACTGAACAGGTTCTTC.

This clonotype was seen a few times. The genes are TRBV28 and TRBJ2-3, with D perhaps matching TRBD2 (5 bases). Germline V CDR1 and CDR2: MDHEN, SYDVKM. Trimming took 3 bases from V and 4 from J, leaving 20 bases between them. The CDR3 spans 17 residues. CDR3 sequence: CASSLRVEPPPADTQYF. CDR3 DNA sequence: TGTGCCAGCAGTTTGAGGGTCGAACCACCCCCAGCAGATACGCAGTATTTT.

This clonotype occurred a few times. V and J are TRBV21-1 and TRBJ2-1. TRBV21-1 corresponds to a pseudogene. This CDR3 has 10 residues. CDR3 nucleotide sequence: TGTGCCAGCAGCAAAGGAGAGCAGTTCTTC. Its protein is CASSKGEQFF.

This clonotype appeared a few times. CDR3 protein: CASSPMGGMGYNEQFF. The CDR3 DNA reads TGTGCCAGCAGCCCGATGGGGGGCATGGGATACAATGAGCAGTTCTTC. V usage is TRBV12-3 or TRBV12-4 and J usage is TRBJ2-1; D could derive from TRBD1 or TRBD2 (6 bases each). CDR3 size: 16 residues. V lost 6 bases to trimming and J lost 4 bases, with 19 bases between them.

This clonotype showed up many times. This chain joins TRBV10-3 and TRBJ2-2, with a tentative D call TRBD1 (5 bases). Trimming stripped 4 bases from V and 7 bases from J, with 22 bases between. From germline, CDR1 is ENHRY and CDR2 SYGVKD. The CDR3 contains 17 residues. The CDR3 is CAISGKSVTAQGGELFF. In DNA, the CDR3 is TGTGCCATCAGTGGGAAGTCAGTCACGGCGCAGGGCGGGGAGCTGTTTTTT.

This chain connects TRBV4-3 to TRBJ2-1; D might be TRBD1 (6 bases). Trimming left V 0 bases short and J 5 bases short, with 14 bases between. The length of the CDR3 is 16 residues. Germline lookup yields CDR1 LGHNA and CDR2 YSLEER. Here the CDR3 reads CASSQDRGWVNNEQFF. DNA for the CDR3: TGCGCCAGCAGCCAAGATAGGGGGTGGGTCAACAATGAGCAGTTCTTC.

This chain links TRBV5-1 with TRBJ2-1; 12 bases line up with TRBD2. Per the germline V gene, CDR1 is SGHRS and CDR2 is YFSETQ. CDR3 length: 16 residues. The junction had 6 bases not matched to a gene; V was cut back by 5 bases and J by 3 bases. This CDR3 reads CASREASGRVYNEQFF. The CDR3 DNA is TGCGCCAGCAGGGAGGCTAGCGGGAGGGTCTACAATGAGCAGTTCTTC.

This clonotype has a handful of counts. The chain is built from TRBV5-1 and TRBJ2-7; 12 positions agree with TRBD1. This CDR3 contains 14 residues. The germline V gene encodes CDR1 SGHRS and CDR2 YFSETQ. J was trimmed by 7 bases and V by 4 bases; bases with no gene match: 6. The CDR3 DNA sequence: TGCGCCAGCAGCATCGGGACAGGGGGCTATGAGCAGTACTTC. Its protein product is CASSIGTGGYEQYF.